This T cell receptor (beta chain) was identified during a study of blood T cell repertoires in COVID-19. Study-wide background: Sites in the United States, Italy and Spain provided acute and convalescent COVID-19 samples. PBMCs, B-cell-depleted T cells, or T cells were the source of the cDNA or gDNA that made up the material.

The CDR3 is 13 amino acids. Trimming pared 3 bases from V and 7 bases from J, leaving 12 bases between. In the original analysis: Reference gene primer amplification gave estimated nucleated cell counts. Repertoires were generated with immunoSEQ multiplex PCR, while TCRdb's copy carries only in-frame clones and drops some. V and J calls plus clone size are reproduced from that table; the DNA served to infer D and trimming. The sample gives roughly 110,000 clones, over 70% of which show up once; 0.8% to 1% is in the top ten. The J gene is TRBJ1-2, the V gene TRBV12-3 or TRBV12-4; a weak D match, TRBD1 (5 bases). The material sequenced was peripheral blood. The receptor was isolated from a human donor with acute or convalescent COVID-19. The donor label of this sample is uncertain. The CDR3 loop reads CASSFDSASGYTF. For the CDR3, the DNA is TGTGCCAGCAGTTTTGACAGCGCAAGTGGCTACACCTTC.